A selection of T cell receptor beta chains follows, all from one sample in a study of shared clonotypes between healthy human individuals. Profiled with immunoSEQ multiplex PCR; TCRdb holds only in-frame clones, not every one. The data hold 2 million to 2.5 million clones, with approximately 93% observed a single time. The specimen was naive CD4+ T cells from PBMCs. These receptors originate from a man between 18 and 35 years old in good health. Some clones in this sample may be carry-over from other donors' samples. Each CDR3 is given with its conserved first and last residue. Each record gives: clone size, V gene, CDR3 protein. Rows give clone size only sometimes, using once, few, many, or a class for an expanded clone.

NA,TRBV7-9,CASSLDRAYEQYF
NA,TRBV28,CASSPRPGDTQYF
once,TRBV4-3,CASSQTFNQPQHF
NA,TRBV20-1,CSARVQGASPF
NA,TRBV28,CASSLWFDTEAFF
NA,TRBV5-1,CASSLTVSNYGYTF
NA,TRBV11-2,CASSSSGQRLGAFF
NA,TRBV27,CASQTTHLSAGEQYF
NA,TRBV5-1,CASSWSGELFF
NA,TRBV5-1,CASSFQGTGGTDTQYF
once,TRBV20-1,CSAIPYEQYF
NA,TRBV6-5,CATKPFGADNYGYTF
once,TRBV7-9,CTSSYSLAVSSYNEQFF
NA,TRBV7-2,CASSSEGPLTGNEQFF
NA,TRBV4-1,CASSQDLGGYTF
NA,TRBV27,CASFTRGTEETQYF
NA,TRBV29-1,CSADRDSFVDTQYF
NA,TRBV28,CASGAGGPGRGNEQYF
NA,TRBV5-1,CASSQSGQRGTGELFF
NA,TRBV5-4,CASRNQRRETQYF
NA,TRBV6-1,CASRGQGLQETQYF
NA,TRBV7-2,CASSPMPGQSDGYTF
NA,TRBV28,CATSFGPTEFF
NA,TRBV5-1,CASRLEAHQETQYF
NA,TRBV9,CASSVSGQNTEAFF
NA,TRBV2,CASTTSGFVNEQFF
NA,TRBV5-8,CASSLEGTGYRGYGYTF
NA,TRBV7-9,CASSPTTGTSSYEQYF
NA,TRBV5-1,CASSLADRGEQFF
once,TRBV9,CASSVEAGNQETQYF
NA,TRBV7-8,CASSLRSRGPEAFF
NA,TRBV14,CASSPSASGRTIPYTDTQYF
once,TRBV10-1,CASSGVVTDTQYF
NA,TRBV7-9,CASSLERAPLETQYF
NA,TRBV7-9,CASSGAWAPDSYEQYF
once,TRBV13,CASSLGASSYNEQFF
NA,TRBV5-4,CASSFQAGNYGYTF
NA,TRBV5-5,CASSHTGGKGETQYF
NA,TRBV5-1,CASSFLGGNNEQFF
NA,TRBV5-1,CASKRDGSSYNEQFF
NA,TRBV7-8,CASSLKWEGWYEQYF
NA,TRBV10-3,CAISDSVRGTGAYEQYF
NA,TRBV21-1,CAGRRTGTSGSGTGELFF
NA,TRBV29-1,CSQISKRAPDTQYF
NA,TRBV5-8,CASSPDRGSQSITDTQYF
NA,TRBV6-5,CASSGQGGGQPQHF